The rows below give T cell receptor beta chains drawn from one sample of a study of T-cell reconstitution after alpha-beta-depleted transplantation in children. Each CDR3 protein is one row after TCRdb ran MiXCR on the PCR reads. The sample consists of 600,000 to 700,000 distinct CDR3 sequences, 16% of them appearing once. Sequenced here: PBMCs from the stem cell graft donor, sampled from the stem cell graft. Every receptor here comes from a human donor who donated a stem cell graft to a child with acute myeloid leukemia. Both conserved end residues are part of each CDR3. A D gene is named only where the DNA matches it firmly. Clone size appears in some rows only: once, few, many, or a class for an expanded clone.

TRBJ1-1 | TRBV4-2 | NA | few | CASSQARPYGNTEAFF | TGTGCCAGCAGCCAAGCCAGACCCTACGGGAACACTGAAGCTTTCTTT
TRBJ2-1 | TRBV7-8 | NA | few | CASGPTGGNEQFF | TGTGCCAGCGGCCCCACGGGTGGGAATGAGCAGTTCTTC
TRBJ2-1 | TRBV24-1 | TRBD1 | NA | CATSDSDRGEQFF | TGTGCCACCAGTGATTCCGACAGGGGCGAGCAGTTCTTC
TRBJ2-5 | TRBV10-3 | NA | few | CAISEVWLETQYF | TGTGCCATCAGTGAGGTATGGCTAGAGACCCAGTACTTC
TRBJ1-1 | TRBV20-1 | NA | NA | CSAERAVFVGTEAFF | TGCAGTGCAGAAAGGGCGGTTTTCGTCGGCACTGAAGCTTTCTTT
TRBJ2-7 | TRBV15 | NA | few | CATSRVTADYEQYF | TGTGCCACCAGCAGAGTTACGGCAGACTACGAGCAGTACTTC
TRBJ1-1 | TRBV7-2 | NA | many | CASSLAMNTEAFF | TGTGCCAGCAGCTTAGCGATGAACACTGAAGCTTTCTTT
TRBJ2-1 | TRBV5-1 | NA | few | CASSLDLTDSHEQFF | TGCGCCAGCAGCTTGGACCTAACGGACAGCCATGAGCAGTTCTTC
TRBJ1-1 | TRBV27 | NA | few | CASSLEGGGRGTEAFF | TGTGCCAGCAGTTTAGAGGGGGGGGGGCGGGGCACTGAAGCTTTCTTT
TRBJ1-2 | TRBV24-1 | TRBD1 | NA | CAPDRVYTF | TGTGCCCCGGACAGGGTGTACACCTTC
TRBJ1-5 | TRBV7-2 | NA | many | CASSLRPRSNQPQHF | TGTGCCAGCAGCTTAAGACCCCGGAGCAATCAGCCCCAGCATTTT
TRBJ2-7 | TRBV5-1 | TRBD2 | NA | CASSFLGGGSYEQYF | TGCGCCAGCAGCTTTTTAGGCGGGGGATCCTACGAGCAGTACTTC
TRBJ2-7 | TRBV27 | TRBD1 | few | CASSKLQGALFEQYF | TGTGCCAGCAGCAAATTACAGGGGGCTCTTTTCGAGCAGTACTTC
TRBJ1-1 | TRBV7-2 | NA | many | CASSLGITNTEAFF | TGTGCCAGCAGCTTAGGGATTACGAACACTGAAGCTTTCTTT
TRBJ1-5 | TRBV15 | NA | few | CATSLRSHPGNQPQHF | TGTGCCACCAGCCTGCGATCACACCCCGGCAATCAGCCCCAGCATTTT
TRBJ2-2 | TRBV7-2 | NA | NA | CASSRKSNINTGELFF | TGTGCCAGCAGCCGTAAGAGCAATATTAACACCGGGGAGCTGTTTTTT
TRBJ2-7 | TRBV10-3 | NA | many | CAISDGTLSYEQYF | TGTGCCATCAGTGATGGGACACTCTCCTACGAGCAGTACTTC
TRBJ2-1 | TRBV4-2 | NA | NA | CASSSGLLSLHEQFF | TGTGCCAGCAGCTCCGGGCTCCTCTCGCTCCATGAGCAGTTCTTC
TRBJ1-5 | TRBV7-2 | NA | NA | CASSLGLGANNQPQHF | TGTGCCAGCAGCTTAGGTCTGGGGGCCAACAATCAGCCCCAGCATTTT
TRBJ2-7 | TRBV10-3 | NA | many | CAIGADEPRYEQYF | TGTGCCATCGGAGCCGACGAGCCCAGGTACGAGCAGTACTTC
TRBJ1-2 | TRBV20-1 | NA | many | CSARTGYYGYTF | TGCAGTGCTAGGACGGGATACTATGGCTACACCTTC
TRBJ2-1 | TRBV29-1 | NA | many | CSVAGSSYNEQFF | TGCAGCGTGGCAGGGTCGTCCTACAATGAGCAGTTCTTC
TRBJ1-2 | TRBV12-3/TRBV12-4 | NA | few | CASSTRGLSYGYTF | TGTGCCAGCAGTACTAGGGGGTTAAGCTATGGCTACACCTTC
TRBJ2-7 | TRBV7-2 | NA | few | CASTSPPGEQYF | TGTGCCAGCACCTCTCCCCCAGGGGAGCAGTACTTC
TRBJ1-6 | TRBV10-3 | TRBD1 | NA | CAISPGQGTTHLHF | TGTGCCATCAGCCCGGGACAGGGAACCACTCACCTCCACTTT
TRBJ2-5 | TRBV9 | NA | many | CASSAQDSRETQYF | TGTGCCAGCAGCGCACAGGATTCGCGAGAGACCCAGTACTTC